This T cell receptor (beta chain) was identified during a study of PD-1 blockade in classical Hodgkin lymphoma. Study overall: Patients in the cohort were put on intravenous nivolumab, 3 mg/kg every 2 weeks.

Study-wide results and limits: Newly diagnosed patients were reported to exhibit reduced baseline TCR diversity relative to healthy donors. Newly diagnosed patients had diversity similar to the baseline diversity of complete responders.

Germline CDR1 and CDR2: LNHDA and SQIVND (reference sequence). Trimming removed 10 bases at V and 5 bases at J, with 17 bases between. The CDR3 totals 14 residues. As concerns this clone: What it binds is not known.

The repertoire was sequenced with immunoSEQ multiplex PCR; TCRdb's copy has only in-frame clones and lacks some. Among approximately 9,300 clones listed, approximately 83% were seen once. Documented time point: cycle 4 day 1 (C4D1), after 6 weeks of nivolumab. No patient escaped relapse after autologous stem cell transplantation, and brentuximab vedotin exposure varied. Researchers report purifying CD4+ T cells from thawed PBMCs by magnetic negative selection. When best responses were assessed, they were complete response, partial response or progressive disease. The TCR was taken from a human donor with classical Hodgkin lymphoma. The specimen was CD4+ T cells from blood, collected before the fourth cycle of nivolumab. V and J are TRBV19 and TRBJ2-2; D is undetermined. The CDR3 region is CATRGETPTGELFF. The CDR3 nucleotides are TGTGCCACCAGAGGTGAAACCCCGACCGGGGAGCTGTTTTTT.